The next 5 T cell receptor beta chains were all read from a single sample in a study of T-cell reconstitution after alpha-beta-depleted transplantation in children. Using unique molecular identifiers, the investigators prepared the TCRbeta library. One entry per CDR3 protein, called by TCRdb with MiXCR from the PCR reads. This sample has over 70,000 distinct CDR3 sequences, with roughly 8% found just once. The sequencing used PBMCs from the stem cell graft donor, collected from the stem cell graft. These receptors were obtained from a human donor who donated a stem cell graft to a child with congenital amegakaryocytic thrombocytopenia.

This clonotype was found many times. The chain combines TRBV12-3 or TRBV12-4 with TRBJ2-1; D gene ambiguous. The CDR3 consists of 15 residues. With 7 bases removed from V and 7 bases from J, the gap between germline ends came to 20 bases. CDR3 loop: CASIMVASVVNEQFF. CDR3 DNA: TGTGCCAGCATTATGGTAGCCTCGGTAGTTAATGAGCAGTTCTTC.

This clonotype was seen ten or more times. A junction end diverges from the germline sequence, so it may reflect a read error. The CDR3 region has the DNA TGCAGTGCTTCTGGACAGGAACAGCACTCCCGCTCCTTC. This codes for CSASGQEQHSRSF. The chain combines TRBV20-1 with TRBJ2-7; 7 nucleotides align to TRBD1. CDR1 DFQATT and CDR2 SNEGSKA come from the germline V gene (reference sequence). The CDR3 covers 13 residues.

V usage is TRBV4-2 and J usage is TRBJ2-7; possibly TRBD2 for D (7 bases). The CDR3 covers 17 residues. Looked up from germline, CDR1 is LGHNA and CDR2 is YNFKEQ. V dropped 0 bases and J dropped 2 bases, with 17 bases sitting between them. The CDR3 DNA reads TGTGCCAGCAGCCAAGATTTCGTTGGGGGGGCCCCCTACGAGCAGTACTTC. Its protein product is CASSQDFVGGAPYEQYF.

This clonotype was seen many times. This chain uses TRBV7-2 with TRBJ2-1; D is undetermined. This CDR3 is built from 15 residues. Germline V gene lookup returns CDR1 SGHTA and CDR2 FQGNSA. V lost 0 bases and J lost 4, with 10 bases in between. The CDR3 region has the DNA TGTGCCAGCAGCTTAGCAGCCCGAACTTACAATGAGCAGTTCTTC. It yields the protein CASSLAARTYNEQFF. The variable domain in full, with the rest retrieved from reference TRBV7-2 and TRBJ2-1, is GAGVSQSPSNKVTEKGKDVELRCDPISGHTALYWYRQSLGQGLEFLIYFQGNSAPDKSGLPSDRFSAERTGGSVSTLTIQRTQQEDSAVYLCASSLAARTYNEQFFGPGTRLTVL.

The table lists this clonotype with many counts. The rearrangement links TRBV3-1 to TRBJ2-7; a weak D match, TRBD1 (6 bases). CDR3 length: 14 amino acids. V was trimmed by 0 bases and J by 3 bases, leaving 9 bases between them. Looked up from germline, CDR1 is LGHDT and CDR2 is YNNKEL (reference sequence). CDR3 coding DNA: TGTGCCAGCAGCCAAGAAGGGGGATACTACGAGCAGTACTTC. This sequence encodes CASSQEGGYYEQYF.